Here is one T cell receptor (beta chain) with its context. This record belongs to a study of blood T cell repertoires in COVID-19. Looking at the study overall: The United States, Italy and Spain provided the acute and convalescent COVID-19 samples. Nucleic acid was either cDNA or gDNA, and it came from T cells, B-cell-depleted T cells, or PBMCs.

In the original workflow: Nucleated cell counts were estimated from reference gene primer amplification. TCRdb's copy holds only in-frame clones and misses some; the assay was immunoSEQ multiplex PCR. The V and J calls and the clone size are those of that table, but D and trimming were determined from the DNA. The sample shows tens of thousands of clones, 92% of them seen only once. The CDR3 has 12 residues. CDR1 is MDHEN, CDR2 SYDVKM, per germline. After removal of 8 bases from V and 5 bases from J, the junction contained 5 bases not matched to a gene. The origin of this receptor is a man aged 50-60 years with active COVID-19. The chain has TRBV28 and TRBJ1-2; TRBD1 matches 7 bases. Sequencing was done on a sample of peripheral blood. CDR3 nucleotide sequence: TGTGCCAGCTCCACGACAGGGTATGGCTACACCTTC. It yields the protein CASSTTGYGYTF.